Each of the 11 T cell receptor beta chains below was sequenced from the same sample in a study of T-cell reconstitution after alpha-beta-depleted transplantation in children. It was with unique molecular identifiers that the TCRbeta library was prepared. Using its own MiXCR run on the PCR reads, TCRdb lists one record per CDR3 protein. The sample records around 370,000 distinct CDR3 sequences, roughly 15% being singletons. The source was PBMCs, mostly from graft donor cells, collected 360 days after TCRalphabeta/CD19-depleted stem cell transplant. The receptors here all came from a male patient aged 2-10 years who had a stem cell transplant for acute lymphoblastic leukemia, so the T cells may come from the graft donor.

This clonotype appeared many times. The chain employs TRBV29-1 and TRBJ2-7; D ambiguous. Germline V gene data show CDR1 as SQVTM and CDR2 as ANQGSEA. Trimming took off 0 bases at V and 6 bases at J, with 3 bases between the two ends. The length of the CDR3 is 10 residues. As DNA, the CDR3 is TGCAGCGTTGAAGAGGGCGAGCAGTACTTC. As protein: CSVEEGEQYF.

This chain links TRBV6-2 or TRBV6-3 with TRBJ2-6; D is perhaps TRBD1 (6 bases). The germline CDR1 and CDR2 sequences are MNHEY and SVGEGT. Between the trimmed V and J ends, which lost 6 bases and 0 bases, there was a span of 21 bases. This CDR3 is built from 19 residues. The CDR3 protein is CASSPIPQGFSSGANVLTF. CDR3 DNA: TGTGCCAGCAGCCCCATTCCCCAGGGGTTTAGCTCTGGGGCCAACGTCCTGACTTTC.

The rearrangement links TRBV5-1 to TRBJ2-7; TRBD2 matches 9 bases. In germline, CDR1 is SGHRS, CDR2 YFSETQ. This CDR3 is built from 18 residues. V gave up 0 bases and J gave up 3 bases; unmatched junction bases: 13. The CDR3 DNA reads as TGCGCCAGCAGCTTGGCTCCCCGCCAGGCTAGCGGGATCTACGAGCAGTACTTC. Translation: CASSLAPRQASGIYEQYF.

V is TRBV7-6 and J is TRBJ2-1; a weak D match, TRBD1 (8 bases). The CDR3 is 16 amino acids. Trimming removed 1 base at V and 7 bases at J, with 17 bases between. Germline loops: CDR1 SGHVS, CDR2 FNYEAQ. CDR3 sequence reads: CASSLELQGGGNEQFF. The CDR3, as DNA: TGTGCCAGCAGCTTAGAACTACAGGGGGGGGGTAATGAGCAGTTCTTC.

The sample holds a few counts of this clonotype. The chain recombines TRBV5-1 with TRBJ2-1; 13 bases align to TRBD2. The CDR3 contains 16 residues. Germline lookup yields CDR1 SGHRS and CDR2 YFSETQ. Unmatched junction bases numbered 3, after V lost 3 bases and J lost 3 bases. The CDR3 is CASSWGLAGFYNEQFF. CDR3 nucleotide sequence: TGCGCCAGCAGCTGGGGACTAGCGGGGTTCTACAATGAGCAGTTCTTC.

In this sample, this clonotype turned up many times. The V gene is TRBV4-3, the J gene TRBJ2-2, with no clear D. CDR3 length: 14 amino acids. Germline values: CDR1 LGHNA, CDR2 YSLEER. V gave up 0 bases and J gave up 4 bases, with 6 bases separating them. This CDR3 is CASSQDSFTGELFF. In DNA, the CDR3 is TGCGCCAGCAGCCAAGATTCCTTCACCGGGGAGCTGTTTTTT.

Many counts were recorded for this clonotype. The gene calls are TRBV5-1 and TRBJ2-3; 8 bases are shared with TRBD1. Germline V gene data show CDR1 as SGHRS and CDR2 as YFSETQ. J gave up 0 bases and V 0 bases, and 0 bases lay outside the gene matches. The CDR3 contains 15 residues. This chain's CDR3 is CASSLDRGSTDTQYF. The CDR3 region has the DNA TGCGCCAGCAGCTTGGACAGGGGGAGCACAGATACGCAGTATTTT.

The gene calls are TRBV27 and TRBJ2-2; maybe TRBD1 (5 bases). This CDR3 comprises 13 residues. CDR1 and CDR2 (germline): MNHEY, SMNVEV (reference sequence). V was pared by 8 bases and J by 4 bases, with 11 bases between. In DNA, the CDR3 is TGTGCCAGCGCAGGGATGGGCACCGGGGAGCTGTTTTTT. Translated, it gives CASAGMGTGELFF.

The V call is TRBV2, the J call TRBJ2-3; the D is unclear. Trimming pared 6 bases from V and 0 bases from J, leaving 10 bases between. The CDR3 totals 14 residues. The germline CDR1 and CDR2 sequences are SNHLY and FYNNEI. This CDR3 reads CASRETPSTDTQYF. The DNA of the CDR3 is TGTGCCAGCAGGGAGACTCCCAGCACAGATACGCAGTATTTT.

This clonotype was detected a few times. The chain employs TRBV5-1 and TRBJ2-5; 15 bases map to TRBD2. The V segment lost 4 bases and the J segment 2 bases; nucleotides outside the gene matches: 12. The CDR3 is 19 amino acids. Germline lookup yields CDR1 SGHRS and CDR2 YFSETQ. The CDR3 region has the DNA TGCGCCAGCAGCAGCCTCCCGGGACTAGCGGGAGGAGGGCAAGAGACCCAGTACTTC. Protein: CASSSLPGLAGGGQETQYF.

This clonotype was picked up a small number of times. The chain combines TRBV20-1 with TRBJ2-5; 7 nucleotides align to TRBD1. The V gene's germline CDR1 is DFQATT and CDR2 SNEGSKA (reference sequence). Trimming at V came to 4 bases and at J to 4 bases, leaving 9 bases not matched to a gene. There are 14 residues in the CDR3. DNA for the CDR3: TGCAGTGCTAACGGTTGGACAGGACGAGAGACCCAGTACTTC. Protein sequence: CSANGWTGRETQYF.